This record concerns one TCR beta chain sequence. The antigen remains undetermined. The roughly 120-subject validation cohort, separate from the 666-subject first cohort, included the donors. The record originates from a study of cytomegalovirus exposure and HLA in healthy donors. Notes on the study in general: The tendency of first-cohort TCR clusters to co-occur in the 120 validation repertoires was identified by a subsequent analysis. The study recorded 150 to 200 TCR beta chains that were cytomegalovirus-associated. Among the CMV-associated chains, a few were confirmed in vitro as specific for CMV antigens.

Sequencing used immunoSEQ multiplex PCR; TCRdb keeps in-frame clones, though not all of them. The data hold 250,000 to 300,000 clones, with roughly 89% observed a single time. Germline V gives CDR1 SGHRS, CDR2 YFSETQ. The CDR3 spans 13 residues. The V end lost 0 bases, the J end lost 9 bases, and 10 bases lay between the germline ends. This sequence joins TRBV5-1 and TRBJ2-1; tentatively, D is TRBD1 (5 bases). The TCR sequence derives from a woman aged 18-29 years in good health and CMV-seronegative. Specimen: PBMCs. The CDR3 is CASSLAWGPEQFF. CDR3 DNA: TGCGCCAGCAGCTTGGCCTGGGGCCCTGAGCAGTTCTTC. Combining the CDR3 with reference TRBV5-1 and TRBJ2-1 gives the whole variable domain KAGVTQTPRYLIKTRGQQVTLSCSPISGHRSVSWYQQTPGQGLQFLFEYFSETQRNKGNFPGRFSGRQFSNSRSEMNVSTLELGDSALYLCASSLAWGPEQFFGPGTRLTVL.